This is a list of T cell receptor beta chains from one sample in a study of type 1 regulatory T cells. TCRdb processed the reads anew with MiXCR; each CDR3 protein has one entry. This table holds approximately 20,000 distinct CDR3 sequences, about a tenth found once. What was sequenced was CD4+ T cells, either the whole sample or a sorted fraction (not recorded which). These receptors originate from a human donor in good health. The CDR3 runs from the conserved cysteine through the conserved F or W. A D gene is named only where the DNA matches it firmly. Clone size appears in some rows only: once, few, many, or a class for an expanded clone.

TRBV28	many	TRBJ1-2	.	TGTGCCAGCTCCGTTCACAGGGCCTATGGCTACACCTTC	CASSVHRAYGYTF
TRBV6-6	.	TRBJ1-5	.	TGTGCCAGCAGTCCCCGGTCAGGGACGCCCTATAATCAGCCCCAGCATTTT	CASSPRSGTPYNQPQHF
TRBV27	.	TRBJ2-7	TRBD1	TGTGCCAGCAGCGTACCGGGACAGGGTCTATACGAGCAGTACTTC	CASSVPGQGLYEQYF
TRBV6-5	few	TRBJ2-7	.	TGTGCCAGCAGGGTTGAGTTCGAAAGGTACGAGCAGTACTTC	CASRVEFERYEQYF
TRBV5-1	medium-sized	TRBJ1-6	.	TGCGCCAGCAGCTTGGCCGGGACGACCAATTCACCCCTCCACTTT	CASSLAGTTNSPLHF
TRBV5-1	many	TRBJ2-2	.	TGCGCCAGCAGCTTCAAGGGGGACACCGGGGAGCTGTTTTTT	CASSFKGDTGELFF
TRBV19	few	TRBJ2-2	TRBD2	TGTGCCAGTAGTATCCTTCCTAGCGGGAGCGGGAACACCGGGGAGCTGTTTTTT	CASSILPSGSGNTGELFF
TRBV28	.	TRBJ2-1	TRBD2	TGTGCCAGCAGTAGGGGGACTAGCGGGCCTCACAATGAGCAGTTCTTC	CASSRGTSGPHNEQFF
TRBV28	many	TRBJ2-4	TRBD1	TGTGCCAGCAGACAGGGACAGGCTAAAAACATTCAGTACTTC	CASRQGQAKNIQYF
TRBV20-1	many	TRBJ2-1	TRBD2	TGCAGTGCTAGGAAGACTAGCGGGAGTAATGAGCAGTTCTTC	CSARKTSGSNEQFF
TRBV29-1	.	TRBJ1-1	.	TGCAGCGTTGGAAGGCCGAACACTGAAGCTTTCTTT	CSVGRPNTEAFF
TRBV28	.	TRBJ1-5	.	TGTGCCAGCAGTCCCCGAGCTAAGGATTTTAGCAATCAGCCCCAGCATTTT	CASSPRAKDFSNQPQHF
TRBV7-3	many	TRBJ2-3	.	TGTGCCAGCAGCCTAACAGGGATGGGCCGCACAGATACGCAGTATTTT	CASSLTGMGRTDTQYF
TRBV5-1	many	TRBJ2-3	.	TGCGCCAGCAGCTTGGACCCGGGACTCATGCAGTATTTT	CASSLDPGLMQYF
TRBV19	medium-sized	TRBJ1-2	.	TGTGCCAGTAGTCCAGGGGCGCCGGCTGGCTACACCTTC	CASSPGAPAGYTF
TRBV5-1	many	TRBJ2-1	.	TGCGCCAGCAGCGAGGTCCGGGACTGGAGTTACAATGAGCAGTTCTTC	CASSEVRDWSYNEQFF
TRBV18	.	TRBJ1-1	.	TGTGCCAGTTCCGTTGGGGCGAACACTGAAGCTTTCTTT	CASSVGANTEAFF
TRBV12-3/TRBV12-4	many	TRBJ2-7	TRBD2	TGTGCCAGCAGTCCCCAGGGACTAGCGGGAGGAGAGCAGTACTTC	CASSPQGLAGGEQYF
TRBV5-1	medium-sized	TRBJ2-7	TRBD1	TGCGCCAGCAGCTCCACAGGGGGCACCCACGAGCAGTACTTC	CASSSTGGTHEQYF
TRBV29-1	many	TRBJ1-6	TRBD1	TGCAGCGCACGACAGGGAGAAAATTCACCCCTCCACTTT	CSARQGENSPLHF
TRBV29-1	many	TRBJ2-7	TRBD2	TGCAGCGTTGAAGGGCCTAGCGGGAGCTACGAGCAGTACTTC	CSVEGPSGSYEQYF
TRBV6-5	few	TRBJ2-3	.	TGTGCCAGCAGACCCCGGTGGACCTATACGCAGTATTTT	CASRPRWTYTQYF
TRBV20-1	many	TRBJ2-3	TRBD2	TGCAGTGCTAGGCGTGGAGCGGGAAGCACAGATACGCAGTATTTT	CSARRGAGSTDTQYF
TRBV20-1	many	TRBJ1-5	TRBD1	TGCAGTGCTACAGGGGGAGATCAGCCCCAGCATTTT	CSATGGDQPQHF
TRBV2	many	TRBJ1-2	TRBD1	TGTGCCAAATCGGGACAGGGAGGAACGGGTGGCTACACCTTC	CAKSGQGGTGGYTF
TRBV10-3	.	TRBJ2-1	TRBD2	TGTGCCATCAGTCCCGGGGGTAGCGGGAGGGGGGGTGAGCAGTTCTTC	CAISPGGSGRGGEQFF
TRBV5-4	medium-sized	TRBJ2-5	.	TGTGCCAGCAGCTCCCTAGGAAAAAACCAAGAGACCCAGTACTTC	CASSSLGKNQETQYF
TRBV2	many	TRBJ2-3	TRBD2	TGTGCCAGCAGGTACCAGCTAGCGGGCGGCACAGATACGCAGTATTTT	CASRYQLAGGTDTQYF
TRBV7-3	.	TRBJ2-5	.	TGTGCCAGCAGCCAGGGGGGCGTCCAAGAGACCCAGTACTTC	CASSQGGVQETQYF
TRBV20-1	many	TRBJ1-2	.	TGCAGTGCTAGACGGCCGGAGGGCTACACCTTC	CSARRPEGYTF
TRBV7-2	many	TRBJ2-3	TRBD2	TGTGCCAGCAGCGCTAGCGGGAGGGCCTCAGATACGCAGTATTTT	CASSASGRASDTQYF
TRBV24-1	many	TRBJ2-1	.	TGTGCCACCAGTGAGGGGGGTTCAAGCTCATACAATGAGCAGTTCTTC	CATSEGGSSSYNEQFF
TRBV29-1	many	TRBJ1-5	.	TGCAGCGTTGTGGAGAGCAATCAGCCCCAGCATTTT	CSVVESNQPQHF
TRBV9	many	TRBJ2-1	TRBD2	TGTGCCAGCGCCAAGACTAGCGGATACAATGAGCAGTTCTTC	CASAKTSGYNEQFF
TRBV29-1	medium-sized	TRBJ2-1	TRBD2	TGCAGCGTTGATCAGACTAGCGGGACAGGGAATGAGCAGTTCTTC	CSVDQTSGTGNEQFF
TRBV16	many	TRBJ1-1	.	TGTGCCAGCAGCCGACAACCAAGGGGAGGGAGTGAAGCTTTCTTT	CASSRQPRGGSEAFF
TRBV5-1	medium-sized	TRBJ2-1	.	TGCGCCAGCAGCAGCCGATACAATGAGCAGTTCTTC	CASSSRYNEQFF